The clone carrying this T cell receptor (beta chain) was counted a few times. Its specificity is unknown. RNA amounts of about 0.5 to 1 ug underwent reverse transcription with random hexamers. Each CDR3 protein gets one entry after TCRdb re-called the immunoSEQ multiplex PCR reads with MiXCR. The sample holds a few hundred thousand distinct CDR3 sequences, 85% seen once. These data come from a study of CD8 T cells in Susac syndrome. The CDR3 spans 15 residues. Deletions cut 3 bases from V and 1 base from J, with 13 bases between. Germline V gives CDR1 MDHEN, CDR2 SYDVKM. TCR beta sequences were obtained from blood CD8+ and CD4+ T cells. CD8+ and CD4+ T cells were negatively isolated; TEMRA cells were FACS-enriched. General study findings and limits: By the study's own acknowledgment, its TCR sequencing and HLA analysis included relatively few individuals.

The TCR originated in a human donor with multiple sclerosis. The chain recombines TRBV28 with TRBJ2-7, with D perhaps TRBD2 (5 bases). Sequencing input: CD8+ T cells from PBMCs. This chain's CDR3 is CASSFYGERSYEQYF. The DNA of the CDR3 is TGTGCCAGCAGTTTCTATGGGGAGCGGTCCTACGAGCAGTACTTC.